The present T cell receptor (beta chain) was sequenced within a study of blood T cell repertoires in COVID-19. On the study more broadly: COVID-19 samples collected from the United States, Italy and Spain covered acute and convalescent phases. T cells, B-cell-depleted T cells, or PBMCs provided the cDNA or gDNA that served as material.

The Seattle site enrolled patients during active infection and followed them longitudinally. CDR1 and CDR2 (germline): SGHRS, YFSETQ. V lost 4 bases, J lost 4 bases, and 10 bases lay in between. The CDR3 loop spans 13 amino acids. Authors' processing steps: Estimated nucleated cell counts came from reference gene primer amplification. This table comes from immunoSEQ multiplex PCR, and its TCRdb copy is limited to in-frame clones, with some not included. V and J calls plus clone size are reproduced from that table; the DNA served to infer D and trimming. Found here are 12,000 or so clones, 60% to 80% of them singletons; the top ten hold around 6.6%.

The material sequenced was peripheral blood. This sequence joins TRBV5-1 and TRBJ2-3; maybe TRBD1 (6 bases). The origin of this receptor is a man in his 60s with COVID-19, enrolled during active disease. In nucleotides, the CDR3 is TGCGCCAGCAGCACAGGACAGTCAGATACGCAGTATTTT. This codes for CASSTGQSDTQYF.